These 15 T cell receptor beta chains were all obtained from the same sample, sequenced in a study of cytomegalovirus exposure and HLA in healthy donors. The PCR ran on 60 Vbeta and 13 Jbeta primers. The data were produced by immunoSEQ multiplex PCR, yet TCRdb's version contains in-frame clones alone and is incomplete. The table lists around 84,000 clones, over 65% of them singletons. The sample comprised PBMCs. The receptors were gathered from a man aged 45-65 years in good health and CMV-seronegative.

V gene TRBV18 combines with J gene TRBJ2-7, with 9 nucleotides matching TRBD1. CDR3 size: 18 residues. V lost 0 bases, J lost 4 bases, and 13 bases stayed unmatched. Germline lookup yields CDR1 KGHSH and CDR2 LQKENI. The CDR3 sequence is CASSPPPGRDRVWYEQYF. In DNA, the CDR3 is TGTGCCAGCTCACCACCTCCTGGGCGGGACAGGGTTTGGTACGAGCAGTACTTC.

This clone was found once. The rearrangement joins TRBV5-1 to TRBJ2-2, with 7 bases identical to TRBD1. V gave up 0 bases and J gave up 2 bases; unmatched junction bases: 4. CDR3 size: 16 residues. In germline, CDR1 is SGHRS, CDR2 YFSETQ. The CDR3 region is CASSLEGAKNTGELFF. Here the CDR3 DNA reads TGCGCCAGCAGCTTGGAGGGGGCAAAAAACACCGGGGAGCTGTTTTTT. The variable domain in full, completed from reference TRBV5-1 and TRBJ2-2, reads KAGVTQTPRYLIKTRGQQVTLSCSPISGHRSVSWYQQTPGQGLQFLFEYFSETQRNKGNFPGRFSGRQFSNSRSEMNVSTLELGDSALYLCASSLEGAKNTGELFFGEGSRLTVL.

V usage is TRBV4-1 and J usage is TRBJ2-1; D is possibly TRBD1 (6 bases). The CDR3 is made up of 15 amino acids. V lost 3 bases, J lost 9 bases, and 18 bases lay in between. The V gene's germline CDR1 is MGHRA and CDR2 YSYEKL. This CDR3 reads CASSQEQWTDGEQFF. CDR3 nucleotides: TGCGCCAGCAGCCAGGAGCAGTGGACAGACGGTGAGCAGTTCTTC.

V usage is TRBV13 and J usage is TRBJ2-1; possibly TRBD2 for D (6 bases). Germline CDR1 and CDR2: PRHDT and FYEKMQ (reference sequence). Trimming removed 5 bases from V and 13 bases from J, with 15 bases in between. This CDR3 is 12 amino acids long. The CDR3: CASSPGGVGQFF. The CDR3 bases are TGTGCCAGCAGCCCCGGGGGTGTGGGTCAGTTCTTC.

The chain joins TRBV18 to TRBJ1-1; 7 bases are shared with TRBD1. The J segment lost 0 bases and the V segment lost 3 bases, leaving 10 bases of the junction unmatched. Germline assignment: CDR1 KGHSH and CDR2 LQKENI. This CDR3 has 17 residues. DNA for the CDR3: TGTGCCAGCTCACCTCCCCGCGGGACAGCTATGAACACTGAAGCTTTCTTT. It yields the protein CASSPPRGTAMNTEAFF.

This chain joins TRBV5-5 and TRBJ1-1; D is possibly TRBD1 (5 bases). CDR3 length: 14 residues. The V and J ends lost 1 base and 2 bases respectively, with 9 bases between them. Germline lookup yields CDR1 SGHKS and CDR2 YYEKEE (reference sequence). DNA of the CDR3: TGTGCCAGCAGCTTGCACGGGGGTAACACTGAAGCTTTCTTT. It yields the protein CASSLHGGNTEAFF.

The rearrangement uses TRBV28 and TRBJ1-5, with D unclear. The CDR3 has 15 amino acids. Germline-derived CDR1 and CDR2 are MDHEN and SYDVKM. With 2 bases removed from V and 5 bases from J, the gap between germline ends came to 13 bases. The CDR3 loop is CASSLRRTGDQPQHF. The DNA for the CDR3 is TGTGCCAGCAGTTTAAGGAGAACCGGAGATCAGCCCCAGCATTTT.

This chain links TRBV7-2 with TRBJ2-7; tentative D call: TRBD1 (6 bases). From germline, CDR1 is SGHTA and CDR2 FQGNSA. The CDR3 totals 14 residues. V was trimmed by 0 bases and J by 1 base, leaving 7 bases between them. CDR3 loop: CASSLAGGSYEQYF. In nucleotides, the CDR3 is TGTGCCAGCAGCTTAGCAGGGGGATCCTACGAGCAGTACTTC. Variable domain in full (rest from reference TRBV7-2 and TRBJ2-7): GAGVSQSPSNKVTEKGKDVELRCDPISGHTALYWYRQSLGQGLEFLIYFQGNSAPDKSGLPSDRFSAERTGGSVSTLTIQRTQQEDSAVYLCASSLAGGSYEQYFGPGTRLTVT.

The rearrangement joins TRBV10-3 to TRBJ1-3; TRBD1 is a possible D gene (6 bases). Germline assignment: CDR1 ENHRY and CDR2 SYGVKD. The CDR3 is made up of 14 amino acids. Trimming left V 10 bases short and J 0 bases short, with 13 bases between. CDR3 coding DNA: TGTGCCAACTTACAGGGCCACTCTGGAAACACCATATATTTT. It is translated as CANLQGHSGNTIYF.

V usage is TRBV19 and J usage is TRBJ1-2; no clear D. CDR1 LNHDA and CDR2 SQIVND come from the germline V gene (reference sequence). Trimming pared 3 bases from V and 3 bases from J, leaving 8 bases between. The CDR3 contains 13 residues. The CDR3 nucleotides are TGTGCCAGTAGTATTCGACTGGACTATGGCTACACCTTC. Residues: CASSIRLDYGYTF.

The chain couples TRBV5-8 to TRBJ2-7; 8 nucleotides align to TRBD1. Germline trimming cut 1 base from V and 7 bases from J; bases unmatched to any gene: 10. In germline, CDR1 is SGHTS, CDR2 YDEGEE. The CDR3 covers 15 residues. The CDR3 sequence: CASSLSGQGTKEQYF. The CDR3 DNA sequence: TGTGCCAGCAGCTTGAGTGGACAGGGAACGAAAGAGCAGTACTTC.

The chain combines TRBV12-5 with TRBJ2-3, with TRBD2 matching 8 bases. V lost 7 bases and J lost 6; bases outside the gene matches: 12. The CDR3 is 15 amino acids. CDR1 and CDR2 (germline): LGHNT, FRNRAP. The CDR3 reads CASALPYVAGDTQYF. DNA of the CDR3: TGTGCTAGTGCCCTCCCTTACGTAGCGGGGGATACGCAGTATTTT.

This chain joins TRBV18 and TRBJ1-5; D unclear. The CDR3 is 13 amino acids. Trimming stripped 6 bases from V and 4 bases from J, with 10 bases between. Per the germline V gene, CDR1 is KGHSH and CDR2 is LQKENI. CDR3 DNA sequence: TGTGCCAGCTCTCTGGGCGTAAATCAGCCCCAGCATTTT. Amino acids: CASSLGVNQPQHF.

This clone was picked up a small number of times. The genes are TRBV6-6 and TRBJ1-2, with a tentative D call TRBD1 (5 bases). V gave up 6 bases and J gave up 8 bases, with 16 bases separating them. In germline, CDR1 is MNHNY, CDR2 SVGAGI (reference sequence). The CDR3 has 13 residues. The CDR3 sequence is CASSIREGEGYTF. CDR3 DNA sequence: TGTGCCAGCAGCATCAGGGAAGGGGAAGGCTACACCTTC.

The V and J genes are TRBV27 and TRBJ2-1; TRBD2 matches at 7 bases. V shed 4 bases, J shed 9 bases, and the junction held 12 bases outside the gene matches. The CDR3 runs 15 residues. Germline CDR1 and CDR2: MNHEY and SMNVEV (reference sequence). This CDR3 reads CASSWGRVREGEQFF. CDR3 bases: TGTGCCAGCAGTTGGGGGAGGGTGAGGGAGGGTGAGCAGTTCTTC.